A selection of T cell receptor beta chains follows, all from one sample in a study of PD-1 blockade in classical Hodgkin lymphoma. Using immunoSEQ multiplex PCR, the repertoire was profiled, and TCRdb retains in-frame clones only, with some absent. Among about 20,000 clones listed, approximately 89% were seen once. Source material: CD4+ T cells from blood. The receptors come from a human donor with classical Hodgkin lymphoma. The CDR3 runs from the conserved cysteine through the conserved F or W. D genes are given only for firm matches. Expanded clones are given a class, and other clones once, few, many or no size at all.

>TRBV5-6|TRBD1|TRBJ1-4|-
CASSPRTGNEKLFF
TGTGCCAGCAGCCCCAGGACAGGGAATGAAAAACTGTTTTTT
>TRBV6-6|-|TRBJ2-3|-
CASRVAGTDTQYF
TGTGCCAGCCGGGTCGCGGGAACAGATACGCAGTATTTT
>TRBV25-1|-|TRBJ2-1|-
CASEKKVTTYNEQFF
TGTGCCAGCGAGAAGAAAGTAACTACCTACAATGAGCAGTTCTTC
>TRBV18|-|TRBJ2-7|-
CASSKNSYEQYF
TGTGCCAGCTCAAAAAATTCCTACGAGCAGTACTTC
>TRBV10-3|-|TRBJ1-2|-
CAISEGRGFNYGYTF
TGTGCCATCAGTGAGGGAAGGGGATTTAACTATGGCTACACCTTC
>TRBV5-1|-|TRBJ2-1|-
CASAVLATNEQFF
TGCGCCAGCGCCGTGCTCGCCACGAATGAGCAGTTCTTC
>TRBV29-1|TRBD1|TRBJ1-2|once
CSVSHRGRYYGYTF
TGCAGCGTTTCCCACAGGGGGCGCTACTATGGCTACACCTTC
>TRBV27|-|TRBJ2-1|-
CASTVGANYNEQFF
TGTGCCAGTACCGTAGGCGCCAACTACAATGAGCAGTTCTTC
>TRBV7-9|-|TRBJ1-2|-
CASSLGWRGGYTF
TGTGCCAGCAGCTTAGGATGGAGGGGAGGCTACACCTTC
>TRBV19|-|TRBJ2-7|-
CASSIFESSYEQYF
TGTGCCAGTAGTATTTTCGAGAGCTCCTACGAGCAGTACTTC
>TRBV13|-|TRBJ2-6|once
CASSVNIRAGANVLTF
TGTGCCAGCAGCGTCAATATCAGGGCTGGGGCCAACGTCCTGACTTTC
>TRBV28|TRBD1|TRBJ1-6|-
CASSWDSSSYNSPLHF
TGTGCCAGCAGTTGGGACAGCAGCTCCTATAATTCACCCCTCCACTTT
>TRBV7-2|-|TRBJ1-5|-
CASSLQQDQPQHF
TGTGCCAGCAGCTTGCAACAGGATCAGCCCCAGCATTTT
>TRBV15|TRBD2|TRBJ2-7|once
CATKTSGTYEQYF
TGTGCCACCAAGACTAGCGGAACCTACGAGCAGTACTTC
>TRBV7-2|-|TRBJ2-6|-
CASSLLSGVSSGANVLTF
TGTGCCAGCAGCTTATTGTCAGGGGTTAGCTCTGGGGCCAACGTCCTGACTTTC
>TRBV5-1|TRBD2|TRBJ2-5|-
CASSLNRPGGYETQYF
TGCGCCAGCAGCTTGAATCGTCCGGGAGGGTATGAGACCCAGTACTTC
>TRBV7-9|-|TRBJ2-1|-
CASSPTSREQFF
TGTGCCAGCAGCCCGACTAGTCGTGAGCAGTTCTTC
>TRBV11-3|-|TRBJ1-1|once
CASSRPIGTEAFF
TGTGCCAGCAGCCGCCCCATTGGCACTGAAGCTTTCTTT
>TRBV12-5|TRBD1|TRBJ2-1|-
CASVPGQGYNEQFF
TGTGCTAGTGTACCGGGACAGGGTTACAATGAGCAGTTCTTC
>TRBV5-1|TRBD2|TRBJ2-5|-
CASSTSGQETQYF
TGCGCCAGCAGTACTAGCGGCCAAGAGACCCAGTACTTC
>TRBV19|-|TRBJ1-5|few
CASTPGGLPINQPQHF
TGTGCCAGTACCCCCGGCGGTTTGCCGATCAATCAGCCCCAGCATTTT
>TRBV11-1|-|TRBJ2-3|-
CASVNGAADTQYF
TGTGCCAGCGTCAACGGGGCCGCAGATACGCAGTATTTT
>TRBV5-1|-|TRBJ2-3|-
CASSWILVGTDTQYF
TGCGCCAGCAGCTGGATACTAGTTGGCACAGATACGCAGTATTTT
>TRBV4-2|-|TRBJ1-1|-
CASSRLGRDEAFF
TGTGCCAGCAGCCGGCTGGGACGGGATGAAGCTTTCTTT
>TRBV5-4|-|TRBJ2-1|-
CASSLVSNEQFF
TGTGCCAGCAGCTTGGTTAGCAATGAGCAGTTCTTC
>TRBV27|-|TRBJ1-2|-
CASRTNYGYTF
TGTGCCAGCAGAACTAACTATGGCTACACCTTC
>TRBV5-6|-|TRBJ1-1|once
CASSFFKLNTEAFF
TGTGCCAGCAGCTTTTTCAAGTTAAACACTGAAGCTTTCTTT
>TRBV11-3|-|TRBJ2-1|-
CASSLDGDSYNEQFF
TGTGCCAGCAGCTTAGACGGGGACTCCTACAATGAGCAGTTCTTC
>TRBV4-1|-|TRBJ2-7|-
CASSTERGYEQYF
TGCGCCAGCAGCACCGAGAGGGGGTACGAGCAGTACTTC
>TRBV6-1|TRBD2|TRBJ2-3|-
CASSALGLAGTDTQYF
TGTGCCAGCAGTGCCCTAGGACTAGCGGGCACAGATACGCAGTATTTT
>TRBV7-2|-|TRBJ1-6|-
CASSFFAPYNSPLHF
TGTGCCAGCAGCTTCTTTGCTCCCTATAATTCACCCCTCCACTTT
>TRBV15|TRBD2|TRBJ2-1|-
CATSEGGRAYNEQFF
TGTGCCACCAGCGAAGGCGGGAGGGCCTACAATGAGCAGTTCTTC
>TRBV12-5|-|TRBJ2-2|-
CASALDTGELFF
TGTGCTAGTGCCCTCGACACCGGGGAGCTGTTTTTT
>TRBV7-2|-|TRBJ2-1|-
CASRGGGEQFF
TGTGCCAGCAGGGGGGGCGGTGAGCAGTTCTTC
>TRBV29-1|TRBD1|TRBJ1-4|-
CSVRGGGSEKLFF
TGCAGCGTCAGAGGGGGCGGGAGTGAAAAACTGTTTTTT
>TRBV28|-|TRBJ2-5|-
CASSPRTPRQETQYF
TGTGCCAGCAGTCCCCGGACACCCCGTCAAGAGACCCAGTACTTC
>TRBV10-3|-|TRBJ1-1|-
CAIGRADFDTEAFF
TGTGCCATCGGTCGGGCAGATTTCGACACTGAAGCTTTCTTT
>TRBV27|-|TRBJ2-2|few
CASSGLLPGELFF
TGTGCCAGCAGTGGACTCTTACCCGGGGAGCTGTTTTTT
>TRBV14|-|TRBJ2-3|once
CASSQARGQYF
TGTGCCAGCAGCCAAGCCCGTGGGCAGTATTTT